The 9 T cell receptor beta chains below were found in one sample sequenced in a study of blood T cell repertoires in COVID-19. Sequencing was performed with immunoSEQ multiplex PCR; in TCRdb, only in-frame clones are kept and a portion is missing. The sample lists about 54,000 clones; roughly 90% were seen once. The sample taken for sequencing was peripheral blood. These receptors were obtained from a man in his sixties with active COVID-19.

The CDR3 nucleotides read TGCGCCAGCAGCCCATCCACTAGCGGAAACATTCAGTACTTC. Protein product: CASSPSTSGNIQYF. The gene calls are TRBV5-1 and TRBJ2-4; 8 bases align to TRBD2. Germline CDR1 SGHRS, CDR2 YFSETQ. CDR3 length: 14 residues. J was trimmed by 6 bases and V by 4 bases; bases with no gene match: 6.

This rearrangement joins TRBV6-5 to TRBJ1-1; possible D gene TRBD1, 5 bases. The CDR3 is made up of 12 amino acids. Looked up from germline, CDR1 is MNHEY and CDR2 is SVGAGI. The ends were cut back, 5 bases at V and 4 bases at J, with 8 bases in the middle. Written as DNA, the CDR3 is TGTGCCAGCAGTCACGGGGGCACTGAAGCTTTCTTT. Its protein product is CASSHGGTEAFF.

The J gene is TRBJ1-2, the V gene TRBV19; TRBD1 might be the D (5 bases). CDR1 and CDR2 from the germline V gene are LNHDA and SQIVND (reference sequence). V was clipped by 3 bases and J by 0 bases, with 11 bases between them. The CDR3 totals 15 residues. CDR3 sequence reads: CASSMAGLANYGYTF. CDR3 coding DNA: TGTGCCAGTAGTATGGCGGGGCTAGCTAACTATGGCTACACCTTC.

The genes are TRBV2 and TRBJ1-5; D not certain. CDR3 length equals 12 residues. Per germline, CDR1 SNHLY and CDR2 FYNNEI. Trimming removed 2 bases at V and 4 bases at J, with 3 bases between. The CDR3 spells CASSEINQPQHF. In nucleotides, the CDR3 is TGTGCCAGCAGTGAAATAAATCAGCCCCAGCATTTT.

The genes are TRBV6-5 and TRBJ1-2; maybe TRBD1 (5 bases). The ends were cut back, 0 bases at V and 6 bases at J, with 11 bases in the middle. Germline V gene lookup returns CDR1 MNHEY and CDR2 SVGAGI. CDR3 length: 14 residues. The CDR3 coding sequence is TGTGCCAGCAGTTACTCCGGGGGTGAAAATGGCTACACCTTC. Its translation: CASSYSGGENGYTF.

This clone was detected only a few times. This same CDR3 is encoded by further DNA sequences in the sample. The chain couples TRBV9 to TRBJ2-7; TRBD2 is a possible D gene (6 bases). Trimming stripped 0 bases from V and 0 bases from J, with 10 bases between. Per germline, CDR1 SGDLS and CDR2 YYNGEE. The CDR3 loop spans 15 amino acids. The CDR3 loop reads CASSVGGGNSYEQYF. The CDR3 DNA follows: TGTGCCAGCAGCGTAGGTGGCGGGAACTCCTACGAGCAGTACTTC. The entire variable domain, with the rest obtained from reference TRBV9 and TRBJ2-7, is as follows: DSGVTQTPKHLITATGQRVTLRCSPRSGDLSVYWYQQSLDQGLQFLIQYYNGEERAKGNILERFSAQQFPDLHSELNLSSLELGDSALYFCASSVGGGNSYEQYFGPGTRLTVT.

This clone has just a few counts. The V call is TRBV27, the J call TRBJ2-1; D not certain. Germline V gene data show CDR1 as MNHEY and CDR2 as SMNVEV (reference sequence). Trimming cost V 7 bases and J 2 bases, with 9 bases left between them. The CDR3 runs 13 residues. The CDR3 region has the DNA TGTGCCAGCACCGCGCCGACCTACAATGAGCAGTTCTTC. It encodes CASTAPTYNEQFF.

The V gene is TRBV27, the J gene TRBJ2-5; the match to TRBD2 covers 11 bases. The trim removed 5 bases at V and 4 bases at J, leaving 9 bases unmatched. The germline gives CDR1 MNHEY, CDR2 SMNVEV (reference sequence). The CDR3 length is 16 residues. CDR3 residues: CASSLGTSGGAETQYF. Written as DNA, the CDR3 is TGTGCCAGCAGTCTGGGGACTAGCGGAGGGGCAGAGACCCAGTACTTC.

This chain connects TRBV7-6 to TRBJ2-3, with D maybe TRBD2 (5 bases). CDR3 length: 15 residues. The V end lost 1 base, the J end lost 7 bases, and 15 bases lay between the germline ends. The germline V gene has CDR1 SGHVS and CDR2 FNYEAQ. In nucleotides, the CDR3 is TGTGCCAGCAGCTTAGGGTCGACGAGCGGACATACGCAGTATTTT. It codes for CASSLGSTSGHTQYF.